These 20 T cell receptor beta chains were all obtained from the same sample, sequenced in a study of blood T cell repertoires in COVID-19 (dated by TCRdb to 2020 to 2021). Libraries came from the immunoSEQ multiplex PCR assay. TCRdb limited this immuneACCESS table to in-frame rearrangements with V and J called. A share of clones is missing; checked studies link under half to unresolved V genes, and the rest is unexplained. Present in this sample are 250,000 to 350,000 clones, 89% of which were seen just once. The top ten clones comprise 12% of the sample. Sequenced material: peripheral blood. These receptors were taken from a woman aged 55-69 years with acute or convalescent COVID-19.

This clone occurred once. The CDR3 reads CASSQTTGSPETQYF. CDR3 sequence (DNA): TGCGCCAGCAGCCAAACAACAGGGTCTCCAGAGACCCAGTACTTC. The genes are TRBV4-1 and TRBJ2-5, with a weak D call TRBD1 (6 bases). The V end lost 2 bases, the J end lost 4 bases, and 14 bases lay between the germline ends. The germline V gene has CDR1 MGHRA and CDR2 YSYEKL. The CDR3 has 15 amino acids.

The J gene is TRBJ1-1, the V gene TRBV27; weak D call: TRBD1 (6 bases). V gave up 4 bases and J gave up 1 base, with 7 bases separating them. This CDR3 comprises 13 residues. The V gene's germline CDR1 is MNHEY and CDR2 SMNVEV (reference sequence). The CDR3 region is CASSWTANTEAFF. The CDR3 DNA follows: TGTGCCAGCAGTTGGACAGCGAACACTGAAGCTTTCTTT.

This chain joins TRBV2 and TRBJ2-1, with TRBD1 matching over 8 bases. Germline CDR1 is SNHLY and CDR2 is FYNNEI. V lost 7 bases to trimming and J lost 5 bases; unmatched junction nucleotides: 7. This CDR3 is 14 amino acids long. The CDR3 reads CASITGGIDNEQFF. Written as DNA, the CDR3 is TGTGCCAGCATTACAGGGGGGATAGACAATGAGCAGTTCTTC.

This chain uses TRBV18 with TRBJ1-1; possibly TRBD1 for D (6 bases). This CDR3 contains 14 residues. Trimming left V 2 bases short and J 6 bases short, with 13 bases between. Germline CDR1 KGHSH, CDR2 LQKENI. The CDR3, as DNA: TGTGCCAGCTCACCAAGGGGGGGGAGCGCTGAAGCTTTCTTT. It translates to CASSPRGGSAEAFF.

V and J are TRBV18 and TRBJ1-5; 9 positions match TRBD1. The CDR3 consists of 15 residues. Per germline, CDR1 KGHSH and CDR2 LQKENI. J was trimmed by 3 bases and V by 6 bases; bases with no gene match: 6. CDR3 coding DNA: TGTGCCAGCTCGTCACAGGGGGCGAACAATCAGCCCCAGCATTTT. Residues: CASSSQGANNQPQHF.

The J gene is TRBJ1-4, the V gene TRBV29-1; D not certain. Trimming cost V 4 bases and J 12 bases, with 15 bases left between them. Germline CDR1 reads SQVTM; CDR2 reads ANQGSEA. This CDR3 has 12 residues. CDR3 protein: CSVAINGEELFF. The CDR3 bases are TGCAGCGTTGCTATAAACGGGGAGGAACTGTTTTTT.

The V call is TRBV24-1, the J call TRBJ2-1; perhaps TRBD1 as D (5 bases). Germline V lookup: CDR1 KGHDR, CDR2 SFDVKD. V gave up 7 bases and J gave up 0 bases, with 15 bases separating them. CDR3 length equals 16 residues. CDR3 in amino acids: CATSPVSRGSYNEQFF. The DNA of the CDR3 is TGTGCCACCAGCCCCGTCTCTAGGGGCTCCTACAATGAGCAGTTCTTC.

This chain links TRBV28 with TRBJ2-3, with D possibly matching TRBD2 (6 bases). Per the germline V gene, CDR1 is MDHEN and CDR2 is SYDVKM. The germline V and J ends were trimmed by 4 bases and 3 bases, with 20 bases remaining between them. The CDR3 has 17 residues. The CDR3 protein is CASSSSSAPRRTDTQYF. For the CDR3, the DNA is TGTGCCAGCAGTTCCTCTAGCGCGCCCAGGAGAACAGATACGCAGTATTTT.

The gene calls are TRBV27 and TRBJ1-2; 8 positions agree with TRBD1. The CDR3 totals 12 residues. Trimming took 6 bases from V and 6 from J; bases not matched to a gene: 3. Germline values: CDR1 MNHEY, CDR2 SMNVEV (reference sequence). The CDR3 nucleotides are TGTGCCAGCAGCGGACAGGGTAATGGCTACACCTTC. This gives the protein CASSGQGNGYTF.

The chain joins TRBV12-3 or TRBV12-4 to TRBJ1-1; D is possibly TRBD1 (5 bases). The CDR3 loop spans 12 amino acids. V lost 6 bases to trimming and J lost 7 bases, with 12 bases between them. In DNA form, the CDR3 reads TGTGCCAGCAGACGCGACAGAGGTGAAGCTTTCTTT. Translation gives CASRRDRGEAFF.

The chain uses TRBV9 and TRBJ2-7; D may be TRBD1 (5 bases). This CDR3 region has 14 residues. Between the trimmed V and J ends, which lost 0 bases and 5 bases, there was a span of 12 bases. CDR1 is SGDLS and CDR2 is YYNGEE in the germline V gene. CDR3 amino acids: CASSVGQGTHEQYF. The CDR3 bases are TGTGCCAGCAGCGTAGGGCAGGGTACCCACGAGCAGTACTTC.

CDR3 residues: CAISDPGLGHEQYF. In DNA, the CDR3 is TGTGCCATCAGTGACCCGGGACTAGGCCACGAGCAGTACTTC. V gene TRBV10-3 combines with J gene TRBJ2-7, with 8 bases identical to TRBD2. Germline trimming cut 3 bases from V and 5 bases from J; bases unmatched to any gene: 6. Germline V CDR1 and CDR2: ENHRY, SYGVKD. CDR3 length: 14 amino acids.

The rearrangement links TRBV5-1 to TRBJ1-4; maybe TRBD1 (5 bases). The CDR3 length is 16 residues. V lost 2 bases to trimming and J lost 4 bases, with 15 bases between them. Per germline, CDR1 SGHRS and CDR2 YFSETQ. CDR3 sequence: CASSFGREVLNEKLFF. The DNA for the CDR3 is TGCGCCAGCAGCTTTGGCAGGGAGGTCCTTAATGAAAAACTGTTTTTT.

The chain employs TRBV7-3 and TRBJ1-6; unclear D gene. This CDR3 has 15 residues. Germline CDR1 SGHTA, CDR2 FQGTGA. Trimming left V 1 base short and J 4 bases short, with 8 bases between. The CDR3, as DNA: TGTGCCAGCAGCTTAAACCGGGGATATAATTCACCCCTCCACTTT. Protein sequence: CASSLNRGYNSPLHF.

V gene TRBV3-1 (or the pseudogene TRBV3-2) combines with J gene TRBJ2-1; TRBD2 matches 9 bases. Germline loops: CDR1 LGHDT, CDR2 YNNKEL (reference sequence). Trimming removed 0 bases from V and 4 bases from J; junction bases left unmatched: 10. There are 18 residues in the CDR3. CDR3 amino acids: CASSQDLEGTSIYNEQFF. The DNA for the CDR3 is TGTGCCAGCAGCCAAGATCTGGAAGGGACTAGCATATACAATGAGCAGTTCTTC.

The chain is built from TRBV7-2 and TRBJ2-6; TRBD2 matches 7 bases. There are 18 residues in the CDR3. J lost 0 bases, V lost 6 bases, and 11 bases had no gene match. In germline, CDR1 is SGHTA, CDR2 FQGNSA. The CDR3 coding sequence is TGTGCCAGCAGTCCCTGGGGAGGGCGGATCTCTGGGGCCAACGTCCTGACTTTC. Its translation: CASSPWGGRISGANVLTF.

The chain is built from TRBV3-1 (or the pseudogene TRBV3-2) and TRBJ2-5; D is ambiguous. CDR1 and CDR2 from the germline V gene are LGHDT and YNNKEL (reference sequence). The CDR3 has 12 residues. Trimming stripped 4 bases from V and 0 bases from J, with 3 bases between. DNA for the CDR3: TGTGCCAGCAGCCTATACCAAGAGACCCAGTACTTC. This encodes CASSLYQETQYF.

The rearrangement links TRBV7-9 to TRBJ1-6, with no clear D. The CDR3 is 14 residues long. Trimming cost V 5 bases and J 2 bases, with 7 bases left between them. The germline V gene has CDR1 SEHNR and CDR2 FQNEAQ (reference sequence). CDR3 sequence: CASSPGTYNSPLHF. The CDR3 nucleotides read TGTGCCAGCAGCCCCGGGACCTATAATTCACCCCTCCACTTT. The variable domain in full, with the rest retrieved from reference TRBV7-9 and TRBJ1-6, is DTGVSQNPRHKITKRGQNVTFRCDPISEHNRLYWYRQTLGQGPEFLTYFQNEAQLEKSRLLSDRFSAERPKGSFSTLEIQRTEQGDSAMYLCASSPGTYNSPLHFGNGTRLTVT.

The CDR3 spells CASSLGGAGTKETQYF. CDR3 coding DNA: TGTGCCAGCAGCCTAGGAGGTGCAGGGACTAAAGAGACCCAGTACTTC. The J gene is TRBJ2-5, the V gene TRBV3-1 (or the pseudogene TRBV3-2); 7 bases map to TRBD2. The length of the CDR3 is 16 residues. The J segment lost 3 bases and the V segment lost 4 bases, leaving 11 bases of the junction unmatched. The germline gives CDR1 LGHDT, CDR2 YNNKEL (reference sequence).

The chain recombines TRBV6-2 or TRBV6-3 with TRBJ2-1, with D unresolved. The CDR3 runs to 15 residues. Germline values: CDR1 MNHEY, CDR2 SVGEGT. V was shortened by 4 bases and J by 4 bases, with 14 bases between the two germline ends. The CDR3 DNA reads TGTGCCAGCAGTTTTAGCTCACCAATATACAATGAGCAGTTCTTC. Its translation is CASSFSSPIYNEQFF.